What follows are 3 T cell receptor beta chains derived from one specimen sequenced in a study of blood T cells in healthy people across ages. A second PCR of 7 to 11 cycles used a sample-barcoded 5' primer and a J-beta primer mix. TCRdb passed the 5' RACE reads through MiXCR, listing each CDR3 protein once. The profile covers hundreds of thousands of distinct CDR3 sequences, with 43% appearing a single time and 20% taken by the ten largest. The sequenced sample consisted of blood. These receptors were collected from a woman aged 55-69 years in good health.

This clonotype was detected once. The rearrangement joins TRBV20-1 to TRBJ2-7; TRBD2 matches 10 bases. Germline-derived CDR1 and CDR2 are DFQATT and SNEGSKA (reference sequence). The CDR3 loop spans 16 amino acids. J was trimmed by 7 bases and V by 2 bases; bases with no gene match: 14. DNA for the CDR3: TGCAGTGCTAGATTAACCGGGGTAGCGGGGGGAGGGGAGCAGTACTTC. It specifies CSARLTGVAGGGEQYF.

The chain combines TRBV30 with TRBJ1-1; the D is unclear. Germline loops: CDR1 GTSNPN, CDR2 SVGIG (reference sequence). V dropped 3 bases and J dropped 1 base, with 9 bases sitting between them. The CDR3 sequence is 13 residues long. The DNA of the CDR3 is TGTGCCTGGAGACTTTACCCGAACACTGAAGCTTTCTTT. Protein: CAWRLYPNTEAFF.

This sequence joins TRBV7-2 and TRBJ2-1; possibly TRBD2 for D (5 bases). From germline, CDR1 is SGHTA and CDR2 FQGNSA. Trimming took 0 bases from V and 9 from J, leaving 9 bases between them. The CDR3 has 13 residues. The CDR3 DNA sequence: TGTGCCAGCAGCTTAGCGGGAGAGATTGAGCAGTTCTTC. This encodes CASSLAGEIEQFF.